This TCR beta chain originates from a study of CD8 T cells in Susac syndrome. Study-wide points: The study recognized that its TCR sequencing and HLA analysis covered a relatively small number of individuals.

CD8+ and CD4+ T cells were negatively isolated; TEMRA cells were FACS-enriched. In regard to this clonotype: Its cognate antigen is unknown.

The CDR3 loop spans 15 amino acids. V was trimmed by 7 bases and J by 7 bases, leaving 19 bases between them. Germline CDR1 MNHNS, CDR2 SASEGT. The RNA, about 0.45 to 1 ug, was put through reverse transcription using random hexamers. Across 54 Vbeta and 13 Jbeta, immunoSEQ multiplex PCR amplified TCR beta CDR3. Using its own MiXCR run on the immunoSEQ multiplex PCR reads, TCRdb lists one record per CDR3 protein. This sample has 250,000 to 300,000 distinct CDR3 sequences, with about 89% found just once. J is TRBJ2-2 and V is TRBV6-1, with TRBD1 as a possible D gene (5 bases). The sample consisted of CD8+ T cells from PBMCs. This receptor was obtained from a human donor with multiple sclerosis. The CDR3 DNA sequence: TGTGCCAGCAAAGGGGCCCCTCAGGTGCGCGGGGAGCTGTTTTTT. It codes for CASKGAPQVRGELFF.